This T cell receptor beta chain was sequenced in a study of T cell repertoires in cytomegalovirus infection. Background on the study: Matching HLA type and CMV infection were both indicated by public TCR beta signatures. Study-level findings and limits: Carriage of CMV together with the relevant HLA was identifiable through cumulative public TCR beta family frequency. The study found HLA-C-restricted CMV-specific TCR beta clonotypes dominating the ex vivo response.

Looked up from germline, CDR1 is SGHTA and CDR2 is FQGNSA. V lost 3 bases and J 8 bases, leaving 20 bases between the germline ends. The CDR3 totals 16 residues. Each CDR3 protein is one row after TCRdb ran MiXCR on the reads. The data hold some 700,000 distinct CDR3 sequences, with roughly 36% observed a single time. In its sample, this clonotype was seen many times. Antigen: not known. Sequences were derived from cultured PBMCs, sampled from culture after CMV antigen stimulation. The source of this sequence is a human donor in good health (CMV status not recorded). Some clones in this sample may be carry-over from other donors' samples. The J gene is TRBJ1-5, the V gene TRBV7-2; tentative D call: TRBD1 (6 bases). CDR3 residues: CASSFLYPGHGEPQHF. The CDR3 coding sequence is TGTGCCAGCAGCTTCCTCTACCCGGGACATGGGGAGCCCCAGCATTTT.